The 5 T cell receptor beta chains listed next were all sequenced from one sample in a study of T cells in Graves' hyperthyroidism and ophthalmopathy. Template material for amplifying TCR beta CDR3 regions consisted of RNA transcripts. The study used the HTBI primer set for a first-round RT-PCR of the TCR CDR3. TCRdb passed the multiplex PCR reads through MiXCR, listing each CDR3 protein once. The sample lists fewer than 350,000 distinct CDR3 sequences, around 13% occurring once. The sample taken for sequencing was blood. The source of these receptors is a woman aged 40 to 55 with Graves' hyperthyroidism.

In this sample, this clonotype turned up a few times. The CDR3 nucleotides read TGTGCCAGCAGCGTAATTACAGGGGGCACTGAAGCTTTCTTT. Protein sequence: CASSVITGGTEAFF. The chain recombines TRBV9 with TRBJ1-1; 8 bases agree with TRBD1. V was clipped by 1 base and J by 4 bases; unmatched bases: 3. The CDR3 is made up of 14 amino acids. CDR1 and CDR2 from the germline V gene are SGDLS and YYNGEE.

At least ten counts were recorded for this clonotype. This sequence joins TRBV27 and TRBJ2-7, with D perhaps TRBD1 (5 bases). V was trimmed by 5 bases and J by 3 bases, leaving 20 bases between them. Germline V lookup: CDR1 MNHEY, CDR2 SMNVEV (reference sequence). The CDR3 runs 16 residues. For the CDR3, the DNA is TGTGCCAGCAGTCAAACAGGTTCAAAGTCCTTCTACGAGCAGTACTTC. As protein: CASSQTGSKSFYEQYF.

This clonotype was recorded at least ten times. The chain uses TRBV13 and TRBJ1-2, with unresolved D. V dropped 2 bases and J dropped 5 bases, with 12 bases sitting between them. The CDR3 spans 14 residues. The germline V gene has CDR1 PRHDT and CDR2 FYEKMQ (reference sequence). The CDR3 loop reads CASSLRTSGYGYTF. The CDR3, as DNA: TGTGCCAGCAGCTTACGCACATCGGGGTATGGCTACACCTTC.

This clonotype was seen only a few times. The chain combines TRBV5-5 with TRBJ1-2; D is ambiguous. V lost 4 bases to trimming and J lost 7 bases, with 14 bases between them. Germline CDR1 is SGHKS and CDR2 is YYEKEE (reference sequence). The CDR3 is 13 amino acids. As DNA, the CDR3 is TGTGCCAGCAGCCCGGAAGGGTTAGGTGGCTACACCTTC. Translated, it gives CASSPEGLGGYTF.

J is TRBJ2-7 and V is TRBV6-4; 7 bases match TRBD2. The CDR3 has 14 amino acids. The germline CDR1 and CDR2 sequences are MRHNA and SNTAGT. J lost 2 bases, V lost 5 bases, and 6 bases had no gene match. CDR3 DNA: TGTGCCAGCAGTCCAAGCGGGACCGCCTACGAGCAGTACTTC. Protein: CASSPSGTAYEQYF.